Listed below are T cell receptor beta chains from one sample, sequenced in a study of blood T cell repertoires in COVID-19. The protocol was immunoSEQ multiplex PCR, while the TCRdb copy is restricted to in-frame clones and leaves out a portion. The table shows about 200,000 clones, with about nine tenths occurring only once. What was sequenced was peripheral blood. The origin of the receptors is a man between 18 and 29 years old with active or convalescent COVID-19. Each CDR3 is given with its conserved first and last residue. The order of the fields is V gene, clone size, D gene, J gene, CDR3 DNA, CDR3 protein. The D gene is left open where the match is weak. Part of the rows lack a size; the others show once, few, many or a class for expanded clones.

V gene: TRBV7-9; clone size: few; D gene: TRBD1; J gene: TRBJ1-6; CDR3 DNA: TGTGCCAGCAGCCTGACAGGGGATGACAATTCACCCCTCCACTTT; CDR3 protein: CASSLTGDDNSPLHF
V gene: TRBV21-1; clone size: .; D gene: .; J gene: TRBJ2-3; CDR3 DNA: TGTGCCAGCAGCAAAATCGTACAAGTAAACACAGATACGCAGTATTTT; CDR3 protein: CASSKIVQVNTDTQYF
V gene: TRBV5-1; clone size: once; D gene: TRBD1; J gene: TRBJ2-5; CDR3 DNA: TGCGCCAGCAGCTTGGCCAGTGGGACAGGGCGCGCGGAGACCCAGTACTTC; CDR3 protein: CASSLASGTGRAETQYF
V gene: TRBV4-1; clone size: .; D gene: TRBD2; J gene: TRBJ2-3; CDR3 DNA: TGCGCCAGCAGCCAAGATTTAGGTCTAGCGGGTGATACGCAGTATTTT; CDR3 protein: CASSQDLGLAGDTQYF
V gene: TRBV2; clone size: .; D gene: .; J gene: TRBJ2-7; CDR3 DNA: TGTGCCAGCCACTTAGGAGGGGTCGAGCAGTACTTC; CDR3 protein: CASHLGGVEQYF
V gene: TRBV4-1; clone size: .; D gene: .; J gene: TRBJ1-2; CDR3 DNA: TGCGCCAGCAGCCAAGCGCTTTATGGGGGAGGCGGCTACACCTTC; CDR3 protein: CASSQALYGGGGYTF
V gene: TRBV5-6; clone size: .; D gene: .; J gene: TRBJ2-3; CDR3 DNA: TGTGCCAGCAGCTTGGGTCGTGGCACAGATACGCAGTATTTT; CDR3 protein: CASSLGRGTDTQYF
V gene: TRBV9; clone size: .; D gene: .; J gene: TRBJ1-2; CDR3 DNA: TGTGCCAGCAGCGTTACAGGGAGAGGGGGCTACACCTTC; CDR3 protein: CASSVTGRGGYTF
V gene: TRBV11-2; clone size: .; D gene: .; J gene: TRBJ2-5; CDR3 DNA: TGTGCCAGCAGCCCCCCGGGGCGGGGTGCGGCCCAGTACTTC; CDR3 protein: CASSPPGRGAAQYF
V gene: TRBV2; clone size: .; D gene: TRBD1; J gene: TRBJ1-6; CDR3 DNA: TGTGCCAGCAGTGAGGACAGGGACTCACCCCTCCACTTT; CDR3 protein: CASSEDRDSPLHF
V gene: TRBV3-1/TRBV3-2; clone size: .; D gene: .; J gene: TRBJ1-1; CDR3 DNA: TGTGCCAGCAGCCCGACCGCGGCGGGGTCTGAAGCTTTCTTT; CDR3 protein: CASSPTAAGSEAFF
V gene: TRBV30; clone size: .; D gene: TRBD1; J gene: TRBJ2-3; CDR3 DNA: TGTGCCTGGACAAAACAGGGGCTCCCCACAGATACGCAGTATTTT; CDR3 protein: CAWTKQGLPTDTQYF
V gene: TRBV2; clone size: .; D gene: .; J gene: TRBJ1-2; CDR3 DNA: TGTGCCAGCAGTCAAGGCGGACAGAACTATGGCTACACCTTC; CDR3 protein: CASSQGGQNYGYTF
V gene: TRBV6-2/TRBV6-3; clone size: once; D gene: TRBD2; J gene: TRBJ2-7; CDR3 DNA: TGTGCCAGCAGTTACTCGAGGGAGGGAGCGTCCTACGAGCAGTACTTC; CDR3 protein: CASSYSREGASYEQYF
V gene: TRBV24-1; clone size: .; D gene: TRBD2; J gene: TRBJ2-1; CDR3 DNA: TGTGCCACAACAGGACTAGCCCACGAGCAGTTCTTC; CDR3 protein: CATTGLAHEQFF
V gene: TRBV19; clone size: .; D gene: .; J gene: TRBJ1-1; CDR3 DNA: TGTGCCAGTAGTCCACTACGGACAGATTCGGGAGCTTTCTTT; CDR3 protein: CASSPLRTDSGAFF
V gene: TRBV19; clone size: .; D gene: .; J gene: TRBJ2-5; CDR3 DNA: TGTGCCAGTAGTCTACCGGGGGGCCTGGAGACCCAGTACTTC; CDR3 protein: CASSLPGGLETQYF
V gene: TRBV9; clone size: .; D gene: TRBD1; J gene: TRBJ1-1; CDR3 DNA: TGTGCCAGCAGTGAGGACAGGGGGCTCGGCACTGAAGCTTTCTTT; CDR3 protein: CASSEDRGLGTEAFF
V gene: TRBV13; clone size: .; D gene: TRBD2; J gene: TRBJ2-7; CDR3 DNA: TGTGCCAGCAGCCTAGGGACTAGTCCGGGGGAGCAGTACTTC; CDR3 protein: CASSLGTSPGEQYF
V gene: TRBV2; clone size: .; D gene: .; J gene: TRBJ1-6; CDR3 DNA: TGTGCCAGCATACGAGGGTCCAATTCACCCCTCCACTTT; CDR3 protein: CASIRGSNSPLHF
V gene: TRBV11-1; clone size: .; D gene: TRBD1; J gene: TRBJ2-7; CDR3 DNA: TGTGCCAGCAGCGTGGGACAGGGGGTCTACGAGCAGTACTTC; CDR3 protein: CASSVGQGVYEQYF
V gene: TRBV2; clone size: .; D gene: .; J gene: TRBJ1-1; CDR3 DNA: TGTGCCAGCAGAGCAACAGTGAACACTGAAGCTTTCTTT; CDR3 protein: CASRATVNTEAFF
V gene: TRBV2; clone size: .; D gene: TRBD1; J gene: TRBJ1-2; CDR3 DNA: TGTGCCAGCAGTGATGGATCGGGACAGGGAAACTATGGCTACACCTTC; CDR3 protein: CASSDGSGQGNYGYTF
V gene: TRBV7-2; clone size: .; D gene: TRBD2; J gene: TRBJ2-3; CDR3 DNA: TGTGCCAGCAGCTTAGTCGGGGGGTTGGCAGATACGCAGTATTTT; CDR3 protein: CASSLVGGLADTQYF
V gene: TRBV7-9; clone size: .; D gene: TRBD1; J gene: TRBJ2-7; CDR3 DNA: TGTGCCAGCAGCATACCGGGACAGGGGGCACAGCAGTACTTC; CDR3 protein: CASSIPGQGAQQYF
V gene: TRBV23-1; clone size: .; D gene: .; J gene: TRBJ1-5; CDR3 DNA: TGCGCCAGCAGCGTTGTCGGGGTTGGACCCCAGCATTTT; CDR3 protein: CASSVVGVGPQHF
V gene: TRBV5-1; clone size: .; D gene: .; J gene: TRBJ1-1; CDR3 DNA: TGCGCCAGCAGCTCGGGAGTGCTGATGAACACTGAAGCTTTCTTT; CDR3 protein: CASSSGVLMNTEAFF
V gene: TRBV10-1; clone size: .; D gene: .; J gene: TRBJ1-1; CDR3 DNA: TGCGCCAGCAGTGATACCCGGGAGGGAACGGGCACTGAAGCTTTCTTT; CDR3 protein: CASSDTREGTGTEAFF
V gene: TRBV30; clone size: once; D gene: TRBD1; J gene: TRBJ1-6; CDR3 DNA: TGTGCCTGCACGAAAGGACAGGACATTAATTCACCCCTCCACTTT; CDR3 protein: CACTKGQDINSPLHF
V gene: TRBV18; clone size: .; D gene: TRBD1; J gene: TRBJ2-1; CDR3 DNA: TGTGCCAGCATAGAACAGGGGGCCAACAATGAGCAGTTCTTC; CDR3 protein: CASIEQGANNEQFF
V gene: TRBV11-2; clone size: .; D gene: .; J gene: TRBJ1-5; CDR3 DNA: TGTGCCAGCAGCCTCGACAGAGATCAGCCCCAGCATTTT; CDR3 protein: CASSLDRDQPQHF
V gene: TRBV7-9; clone size: .; D gene: .; J gene: TRBJ1-4; CDR3 DNA: TGTGCCAGCAGCCAGGGACTCGCCGGGGAAAAACTGTTTTTT; CDR3 protein: CASSQGLAGEKLFF
V gene: TRBV4-3; clone size: .; D gene: .; J gene: TRBJ1-2; CDR3 DNA: TGCGCCAGCAGCCCGTCCTTAAACCGGGGAACCGGCTACACCTTC; CDR3 protein: CASSPSLNRGTGYTF
V gene: TRBV7-8; clone size: .; D gene: TRBD1; J gene: TRBJ1-2; CDR3 DNA: TGTGCCAGCAGCCCACAGGGGAGGAATGGCTACACCTTC; CDR3 protein: CASSPQGRNGYTF
V gene: TRBV5-4; clone size: once; D gene: TRBD1; J gene: TRBJ1-2; CDR3 DNA: TGTGCCAGCAGCTTGTCGGGACAGCCCCTTGGTGGCTACACCTTC; CDR3 protein: CASSLSGQPLGGYTF
V gene: TRBV5-1; clone size: .; D gene: .; J gene: TRBJ2-3; CDR3 DNA: TGCGCCAGCAGCAGAGACAGAACCATACGCACAGATACGCAGTATTTT; CDR3 protein: CASSRDRTIRTDTQYF
V gene: TRBV27; clone size: .; D gene: .; J gene: TRBJ1-5; CDR3 DNA: TGTGCCAGCAGTATTGGGGGGGACAATCAGCCCCAGCATTTT; CDR3 protein: CASSIGGDNQPQHF